Listed here are 5 T cell receptor beta chains from one sample, sequenced in a study of T cell repertoires in cytomegalovirus infection. For these receptors, no antigen is known. Via MiXCR, TCRdb re-called the reads, giving one row per CDR3 protein. The table shows around 900,000 distinct CDR3 sequences, with around 32% occurring only once. The sample consisted of cultured CD8+ T cells from PBMCs, taken from culture after CMV antigen stimulation. The receptors were gathered from a human donor in good health (CMV status not recorded). Some clones in this sample may be carry-over from other donors' samples.

The chain is built from TRBV2 and TRBJ2-5; a weak D match, TRBD1 (5 bases). V shed 10 bases and J shed 4 bases, with 13 bases lying between them. The CDR3 length is 12 residues. From germline, CDR1 is SNHLY and CDR2 FYNNEI. CDR3 bases: TGTGCCACCCAGCCAGGGCCAGAGACCCAGTACTTC. Amino acids: CATQPGPETQYF.

The chain links TRBV7-9 to TRBJ2-1; D is unclear. The CDR3 loop spans 14 amino acids. Trimming took off 3 bases at V and 6 bases at J, with 12 bases between the two ends. Per germline, CDR1 SEHNR and CDR2 FQNEAQ (reference sequence). CDR3 sequence (DNA): TGTGCCAGCAGCTTCGAAAGACGGTCCAATGAGCAGTTCTTC. Translating it yields CASSFERRSNEQFF.

The V gene is TRBV20-1, the J gene TRBJ2-7; no clear D gene. This CDR3 region has 11 residues. Germline CDR1 DFQATT, CDR2 SNEGSKA (reference sequence). The V and J ends lost 3 bases and 4 bases respectively, with 7 bases between them. DNA for the CDR3: TGCAGTGCTAGCGTGGGATACGAGCAGTACGTC. It encodes CSASVGYEQYV.

This clonotype has ten or more counts. The chain recombines TRBV12-3 or TRBV12-4 with TRBJ2-2; D remains unclear. Between the trimmed V and J ends, which lost 2 bases and 1 base, there was a span of 5 bases. The CDR3 consists of 14 residues. The CDR3, as DNA: TGTGCCAGCAGTTTATACAAGAACACCGGGGAGCTGTTTTTT. It yields the protein CASSLYKNTGELFF.

At least ten counts were recorded for this clonotype. The chain joins TRBV6-1 to TRBJ1-2, with D unresolved. The V gene's germline CDR1 is MNHNS and CDR2 SASEGT. Trimming removed 5 bases at V and 3 bases at J, with 16 bases between. CDR3 size: 15 residues. The CDR3 spells CASSYISDFDYGYTF. DNA for the CDR3: TGTGCCAGCAGTTATATCTCCGACTTCGACTATGGCTACACCTTC.